One sample yielded the 19 T cell receptor beta chains listed below, sequenced in a study of CD8 T cells in ankylosing spondylitis. TCRdb redid the calling of the 5' RACE reads with MiXCR, one entry per CDR3 protein. The profile shows hundreds of thousands of distinct CDR3 sequences, about 13% of them singletons. These receptors' antigens are unknown. Study conclusions and caveats: Blood of patients with ankylosing spondylitis appeared to be characterized by a TCR beta motif of eight highly homologous variants.

The specimen sequenced was blood, either unsorted or a sorted T cell fraction (not recorded which). The source of these receptors is a male donor with ankylosing spondylitis.

The chain recombines TRBV5-1 with TRBJ2-5, with D perhaps given as TRBD1 or TRBD2 (5 bases each). Trimming shortened V by 0 bases and J by 3 bases, and 12 bases separated the two germline ends. The CDR3 is made up of 15 amino acids. Germline V gene lookup returns CDR1 SGHRS and CDR2 YFSETQ. CDR3 residues: CASSLAGTNEETQYF. CDR3 in DNA: TGCGCCAGCAGCTTGGCCGGGACGAATGAAGAGACCCAGTACTTC.

This chain uses TRBV3-1 with TRBJ2-1, with a tentative D call TRBD1 (6 bases). From germline, CDR1 is LGHDT and CDR2 YNNKEL (reference sequence). V was clipped by 1 base and J by 4 bases, with 11 bases between them. The CDR3 spans 15 residues. The CDR3 DNA sequence: TGTGCCAGCAGCCAAGGAACAGGACAGTACAATGAGCAGTTCTTC. Translating it yields CASSQGTGQYNEQFF.

The chain is built from TRBV21-1 and TRBJ1-3. TRBV21-1 is listed as a pseudogene. The length of the CDR3 is 19 residues. This CDR3 is CASTYGGFLPSRRWNTIYF. Here the CDR3 DNA reads TGTGCCAGCACCTACGGCGGGTTTCTCCCTTCGCGGCGTTGGAACACCATATATTTT.

This clonotype was counted many times. The V call is TRBV20-1, the J call TRBJ1-3; TRBD1 matches at 8 bases. V was clipped by 0 bases and J by 4 bases; unmatched bases: 5. Germline-derived CDR1 and CDR2 are DFQATT and SNEGSKA (reference sequence). The CDR3 runs to 15 residues. The DNA for the CDR3 is TGCAGTGCTAGAGAGACAGGGGCGGCAGGAAACACCATATATTTT. Translated: CSARETGAAGNTIYF.

A few counts support this clonotype. The chain is built from TRBV5-1 and TRBJ1-1; unclear D gene. There are 14 residues in the CDR3. CDR1 is SGHRS, CDR2 YFSETQ, per germline. The ends were cut back, 0 bases at V and 2 bases at J, with 8 bases in the middle. CDR3: CASSLGVENTEAFF. Written as DNA, the CDR3 is TGCGCCAGCAGCTTGGGTGTGGAAAACACTGAAGCTTTCTTT.

This clonotype was observed a few times. The chain recombines TRBV6-1 with TRBJ2-7; D unclear. Germline CDR1 reads MNHNS; CDR2 reads SASEGT. V was pared by 6 bases and J by 5 bases, with 17 bases between. This CDR3 is built from 14 residues. CDR3 in amino acids: CASSRSARSHEQYV. As DNA, the CDR3 is TGTGCCAGCAGCCGGTCGGCCAGGAGCCACGAGCAGTACGTC.

This clonotype occurred once. The CDR3 bases are TGTGCCAGCAGCCGAGGCGTGGGAGCGGGGGAATTCGTC. It specifies CASSRGVGAGEFV. This chain links TRBV5-6 with TRBJ2-7; 8 positions agree with TRBD2. The CDR3 loop spans 13 amino acids. CDR1 and CDR2 from the germline V gene are SGHDT and YYEEEE.

This clonotype was counted many times. This rearrangement joins TRBV29-1 to TRBJ2-3; TRBD1 aligns across 9 bases. V was clipped by 5 bases and J by 1 base; unmatched bases: 4. The CDR3 length is 14 residues. CDR1 and CDR2 from the germline V gene are SQVTM and ANQGSEA. The CDR3 sequence is CSVYRDRGTDTQYF. The CDR3 bases are TGCAGCGTTTACCGGGACAGGGGCACAGATACGCAGTATTTT.

This clonotype has a handful of counts. The chain recombines TRBV5-1 with TRBJ2-7; TRBD1 or TRBD2 may be the D gene (6 bases each). CDR3 length: 15 amino acids. Germline V gives CDR1 SGHRS, CDR2 YFSETQ. V lost 0 bases and J lost 5, with 15 bases in between. As DNA, the CDR3 is TGCGCCAGCAGCTTGGCCCCGGGGGCAAGGGACGAGCAGTACTTC. Its protein is CASSLAPGARDEQYF.

This clonotype has just a few counts. The V call is TRBV7-6, the J call TRBJ1-5; D is ambiguous. The CDR3 extends over 13 amino acids. Trimming stripped 11 bases from V and 0 bases from J, with 11 bases between. Per the germline V gene, CDR1 is SGHVS and CDR2 is FNYEAQ. CDR3 coding DNA: TGTGCCGTACAAGAGTATAGCAATCAGCCCCAGCATTTT. It codes for CAVQEYSNQPQHF.

The V gene is TRBV5-1, the J gene TRBJ2-1, with D hard to call. CDR1 and CDR2 from the germline V gene are SGHRS and YFSETQ. The CDR3 runs to 16 residues. V gave up 4 bases and J gave up 8 bases, with 22 bases separating them. Here the CDR3 DNA reads TGCGCCAGCAGCCGAGACTCTGTAGTATTGGCGGATGAGCAGTTCTTC. It encodes CASSRDSVVLADEQFF.

This chain's CDR3 is CASSWGAGQETQYF. The CDR3, as DNA: TGCGCCAGCAGTTGGGGGGCGGGCCAAGAGACCCAGTACTTC. This chain connects TRBV5-1 to TRBJ2-5; D tentatively fits TRBD1 or TRBD2 (6 bases each). The CDR3 sequence is 14 residues long. From germline, CDR1 is SGHRS and CDR2 YFSETQ. V lost 5 bases and J lost 1, with 12 bases in between.

This chain connects TRBV5-1 to TRBJ2-6; D gene unclear. This CDR3 comprises 15 residues. Trimming stripped 0 bases from V and 1 base from J, with 5 bases between. From germline, CDR1 is SGHRS and CDR2 YFSETQ. Here the CDR3 reads CASSLVTSGANVLTF. In DNA form, the CDR3 reads TGCGCCAGCAGCTTGGTGACATCTGGGGCCAACGTCCTGACTTTC.

The chain couples TRBV9 to TRBJ2-1; 7 bases fit TRBD1. CDR1 and CDR2 from the germline V gene are SGDLS and YYNGEE. CDR3 size: 13 residues. V lost 0 bases, J lost 8 bases, and 2 bases stayed unmatched. The CDR3 sequence is CASSVGQGYEQFF. CDR3 nucleotides: TGTGCCAGCAGCGTAGGACAGGGCTATGAGCAGTTCTTC.

CDR3 sequence (DNA): TGTGCCAGCAGCTATAGGGAGGCCCTCAATGAGCAGTTCTTC. Translated: CASSYREALNEQFF. The chain is built from TRBV7-2 and TRBJ2-1; perhaps TRBD2 as D (6 bases). The CDR3 contains 14 residues. Germline V CDR1 and CDR2: SGHTA, FQGNSA. Trimming took 4 bases from V and 6 from J, leaving 13 bases between them.

This clonotype was picked up one time. Lacking the conserved final phenylalanine or tryptophan, this CDR3 likely reflects a read error. V usage is TRBV5-1 and J usage is TRBJ1-1; no definite D call. Germline V gene lookup returns CDR1 SGHRS and CDR2 YFSETQ. Trimming removed 1 base at V and 3 bases at J, with 13 bases between. This CDR3 is built from 15 residues. The CDR3 sequence is CASSLTPQRDTEAFL. The CDR3 bases are TGCGCCAGCAGCTTGACGCCTCAGCGGGACACTGAAGCTTTCCTT.

This clonotype showed up just a few times. The chain is built from TRBV24-1 and TRBJ1-5; TRBD1 is a possible D gene (5 bases). Per germline, CDR1 KGHDR and CDR2 SFDVKD. V was clipped by 2 bases and J by 11 bases, with 21 bases between them. CDR3 length equals 16 residues. The CDR3 region is CATSDSKPGLPEAQHF. The CDR3, as DNA: TGTGCCACCAGTGATTCCAAACCGGGACTCCCTGAGGCCCAGCATTTT.

This clonotype appeared many times. The chain couples TRBV20-1 to TRBJ2-3; D might be TRBD1 (6 bases). Germline CDR1 is DFQATT and CDR2 is SNEGSKA (reference sequence). This CDR3 has 14 residues. Between the trimmed V and J ends, which lost 5 bases and 4 bases, there was a span of 16 bases. The CDR3 DNA reads TGCAGTGCTCCCAGGGCAGGGGTCGCAGATACGCAGTATTTT. Amino acid sequence: CSAPRAGVADTQYF.

A few counts support this clonotype. The rearrangement uses TRBV24-1 and TRBJ2-1; D is perhaps TRBD2 (6 bases). The germline CDR1 and CDR2 sequences are KGHDR and SFDVKD. The ends were cut back, 11 bases at V and 1 base at J, with 14 bases in the middle. The CDR3 is 14 residues long. The DNA for the CDR3 is TGTGCCATCTCGAGAGGGAGGTCCTACAATGAGCAGTTCTTC. As protein: CAISRGRSYNEQFF.